These 22 T cell receptor beta chains share one sample of origin, sequenced in a study of blood T cells in healthy people across ages. Using a J-beta primer mix together with a sample-barcoded 5' primer, a second PCR was run for about 6 to 11 cycles. TCRdb re-called the 5' RACE reads with MiXCR, one entry per CDR3 protein. Among 590,000 or so distinct CDR3 sequences listed, less than 35% were seen once. The sample taken for sequencing was blood. These receptors were taken from a woman older than 75 in good health.

The chain carries TRBV5-1 and TRBJ1-2, with 8 bases lining up with TRBD1. J lost 6 bases, V lost 3 bases, and 4 bases had no gene match. Per germline, CDR1 SGHRS and CDR2 YFSETQ. The CDR3 length is 13 residues. The CDR3 region is CASSYGQGNGYTF. In DNA, the CDR3 is TGCGCCAGCAGCTACGGACAGGGCAATGGCTACACCTTC.

The chain combines TRBV20-1 with TRBJ1-5; possibly TRBD1 for D (5 bases). V lost 6 bases, J lost 7 bases, and 19 bases lay in between. This CDR3 has 14 residues. Germline values: CDR1 DFQATT, CDR2 SNEGSKA (reference sequence). The DNA of the CDR3 is TGCAGTGCCCTACGAGGCGGGGCTGGACAGCCCCAGCATTTT. It translates to CSALRGGAGQPQHF.

The chain is built from TRBV20-1 and TRBJ2-7; tentative D call: TRBD1 (5 bases). V was shortened by 0 bases and J by 7 bases, with 19 bases between the two germline ends. In germline, CDR1 is DFQATT, CDR2 SNEGSKA (reference sequence). CDR3 length equals 15 residues. The DNA of the CDR3 is TGCAGTGCTAGAGAAGGCAGGGTAAGAGGAAATGAGCAGTACTTC. Residues: CSAREGRVRGNEQYF.

This clonotype occurred many times. CDR3 in amino acids: CASSATGMSSPLHF. DNA for the CDR3: TGTGCCAGCAGTGCGACAGGGATGAGTTCACCCCTCCACTTT. The rearrangement joins TRBV12-3 or TRBV12-4 to TRBJ1-6, with 7 positions matching TRBD1. The CDR3 totals 14 residues. Trimming cost V 5 bases and J 9 bases; bases outside gene matches: 7.

This clonotype was seen more than once but under ten times. The V gene is TRBV6-1, the J gene TRBJ2-4; D may be TRBD2 (7 bases). Trimming pared 2 bases from V and 3 bases from J, leaving 20 bases between. Germline lookup yields CDR1 MNHNS and CDR2 SASEGT. The CDR3 is 18 amino acids. CDR3 bases: TGTGCCAGCAGTGAAAGAGAAGAGGGGGGGCAGGTCAAAAACATTCAGTACTTC. This gives the protein CASSEREEGGQVKNIQYF.

This clonotype has ten or more counts. The rearrangement joins TRBV6-1 to TRBJ1-2, with D uncertain. With 6 bases removed from V and 0 bases from J, the gap between germline ends came to 20 bases. The CDR3 loop spans 17 amino acids. The germline V gene has CDR1 MNHNS and CDR2 SASEGT. DNA for the CDR3: TGTGCCAGCAGCGCTGTAAGGGTAGTATTAGCTAACTATGGCTACACCTTC. This sequence encodes CASSAVRVVLANYGYTF.

With respect to this clonotype: A much larger clone is a single base away; this may be a read error. The chain recombines TRBV5-1 with TRBJ2-5; D perhaps matches TRBD2 (5 bases). Trimming stripped 1 base from V and 11 bases from J, with 15 bases between. The CDR3 spans 13 residues. Germline CDR1 and CDR2: SGHRS and YFSETQ. The chain's CDR3 is CASSLLFGNEQYF. CDR3 bases: TGCGCCAGCAGCTTGTTATTCGGGAATGAGCAGTACTTC. Complete variable domain (other parts from reference TRBV5-1 and TRBJ2-5): KAGVTQTPRYLIKTRGQQVTLSCSPISGHRSVSWYQQTPGQGLQFLFEYFSETQRNKGNFPGRFSGRQFSNSRSEMNVSTLELGDSALYLCASSLLFGNEQYFGPGTRLLVL.

This clonotype was detected ten times or more. The genes are TRBV7-9 and TRBJ1-2; D may be TRBD1 (5 bases). This CDR3 has 15 amino acids. Trimming stripped 7 bases from V and 7 bases from J, with 22 bases between. Germline loops: CDR1 SEHNR, CDR2 FQNEAQ (reference sequence). As DNA, the CDR3 is TGTGCCAGCACCATAAATGGAAGGGAAACAGGTGGCTACACCTTC. It translates to CASTINGRETGGYTF. The full variable domain, completed using reference TRBV7-9 and TRBJ1-2, is DTGVSQNPRHKITKRGQNVTFRCDPISEHNRLYWYRQTLGQGPEFLTYFQNEAQLEKSRLLSDRFSAERPKGSFSTLEIQRTEQGDSAMYLCASTINGRETGGYTFGSGTRLTVV.

V is TRBV10-3 and J is TRBJ1-6; maybe TRBD1 (5 bases). CDR3 length: 15 amino acids. Trimming pared 3 bases from V and 7 bases from J, leaving 13 bases between. CDR1 is ENHRY and CDR2 is SYGVKD in the germline V gene. The CDR3 reads CAISESSGDNSPLHF. The CDR3 DNA is TGTGCCATCAGTGAATCCTCCGGGGACAATTCACCCCTCCACTTT.

In this sample, this clonotype turned up many times. V usage is TRBV6-2 or TRBV6-3 and J usage is TRBJ2-3, with D perhaps being TRBD1 or TRBD2 (5 bases each). Per the germline V gene, CDR1 is MNHEY and CDR2 is SVGEGT. V lost 3 bases and J 0 bases, leaving 10 bases between the germline ends. The CDR3 consists of 15 residues. The CDR3 nucleotides read TGTGCCAGCAGTTATTGGGGGTCAAGCACAGATACGCAGTATTTT. Translating it yields CASSYWGSSTDTQYF.

In this sample, this clonotype turned up a few times. This sequence may be a read error, since a much larger clone differs from it by one base. V and J are TRBV15 and TRBJ2-5; D is perhaps TRBD1 or TRBD2 (5 bases each). Trimming took off 4 bases at V and 11 bases at J, with 23 bases between the two ends. CDR3 length equals 15 residues. Germline CDR1 is LNHNV and CDR2 is YYDKDF (reference sequence). CDR3 nucleotide sequence: TGTGCCACCAGCAACGGGGACCGGGCTAGTAATGAGCAGTACTTC. Translated: CATSNGDRASNEQYF. Supplemented by reference TRBV15 and TRBJ2-5, the full variable domain reads DAMVIQNPRYQVTQFGKPVTLSCSQTLNHNVMYWYQQKSSQAPKLLFHYYDKDFNNEADTPDNFQSRRPNTSFCFLDIRSPGLGDTAMYLCATSNGDRASNEQYFGPGTRLLVL.

This clonotype was detected ten times or more. This CDR3 is CASSLDRGGSQETQYF. The CDR3 DNA reads as TGTGCCAGCAGCTTAGATCGGGGGGGGTCTCAAGAGACCCAGTACTTC. This chain joins TRBV7-9 and TRBJ2-5; TRBD2 matches 8 bases. The CDR3 loop spans 16 amino acids. Germline assignment: CDR1 SEHNR and CDR2 FQNEAQ (reference sequence). V gave up 1 base and J gave up 2 bases; unmatched junction bases: 6.

A few counts support this clonotype. The gene calls are TRBV12-3 or TRBV12-4 and TRBJ1-1, with a tentative D call TRBD1 (5 bases). The germline V and J ends were trimmed by 8 bases and 4 bases, with 17 bases remaining between them. CDR3 length: 14 amino acids. Here the CDR3 reads CASGMGGEPTEAFF. The CDR3 DNA reads TGTGCCAGCGGCATGGGAGGGGAGCCCACTGAAGCTTTCTTT.

This clonotype was detected many times. The chain has TRBV5-6 and TRBJ1-2, with TRBD1 as a possible D gene (5 bases). The CDR3 loop spans 17 amino acids. Germline V gene lookup returns CDR1 SGHDT and CDR2 YYEEEE. The V end was cut by 3 bases, the J end by 6 bases, with 24 bases between. CDR3 sequence reads: CASSSLGTAITPNGYTF. The CDR3 nucleotides are TGTGCCAGCAGCTCCTTGGGGACTGCGATAACTCCAAATGGCTACACCTTC.

The V call is TRBV7-2, the J call TRBJ2-5; D remains unclear. The CDR3 totals 13 residues. Trimming left V 3 bases short and J 1 base short, with 6 bases between. Germline CDR1 and CDR2: SGHTA and FQGNSA. The CDR3 sequence: CASSFKPQETQYF. The CDR3 DNA sequence: TGTGCCAGCAGCTTTAAGCCCCAAGAGACCCAGTACTTC. Looking up the rest from reference TRBV7-2 and TRBJ2-5 gives the full variable domain: GAGVSQSPSNKVTEKGKDVELRCDPISGHTALYWYRQSLGQGLEFLIYFQGNSAPDKSGLPSDRFSAERTGGSVSTLTIQRTQQEDSAVYLCASSFKPQETQYFGPGTRLLVL.

This clonotype was detected ten times or more. V and J are TRBV7-9 and TRBJ2-1, with no clear D. Per germline, CDR1 SEHNR and CDR2 FQNEAQ (reference sequence). The V and J ends lost 2 bases and 5 bases respectively, with 4 bases between them. This CDR3 is 12 amino acids long. The CDR3 region has the DNA TGTGCCAGCAGCTTAAGGGACAATGAGCAGTTCTTC. Protein product: CASSLRDNEQFF.

This clonotype was detected only a few times. Just one base apart from a much larger clone, this may be a read error. The chain uses TRBV9 and TRBJ2-5, with a possible D match to TRBD2 (6 bases). V lost 0 bases and J 11 bases, leaving 29 bases between the germline ends. Germline CDR1 SGDLS, CDR2 YYNGEE. This CDR3 comprises 18 residues. The CDR3 region has the DNA TGTGCCAGCAGCGTAGATTCGTTTGGAGGGGCCGGTTACAATGAGCAGTACTTC. Translating it yields CASSVDSFGGAGYNEQYF.

This clonotype has a handful of counts. Possible read error: a much larger clone is one base away. V and J are TRBV5-1 and TRBJ2-1, with D uncertain. The germline CDR1 and CDR2 sequences are SGHRS and YFSETQ. There are 15 residues in the CDR3. CDR3 residues: CASSLMAEPYSEQFF. The DNA for the CDR3 is TGCGCCAGCAGCTTGATGGCGGAACCCTACAGTGAGCAGTTCTTC.

The genes are TRBV6-1 and TRBJ1-1; 7 nucleotides agree with TRBD1. Germline V lookup: CDR1 MNHNS, CDR2 SASEGT. With 9 bases clipped from V and 5 bases from J, the junction kept 6 bases outside the gene matches. The CDR3 totals 12 residues. The CDR3 DNA reads TGTGCCAGTTACAGGGGACGGACTGAAGCTTTCTTT. It translates to CASYRGRTEAFF.

About this clonotype itself: This may arise from a read error, as a much more abundant clone is one base away. The CDR3 spells CASSLARIGDVLTF. The CDR3 coding sequence is TGTGCCAGCAGCTTAGCCAGGATAGGGGACGTCCTGACTTTC. The rearrangement joins TRBV7-9 to TRBJ2-6; TRBD1 might be the D (5 bases). Germline V gene sequence: CDR1 SEHNR, CDR2 FQNEAQ (reference sequence). V gave up 0 bases and J gave up 11 bases, with 11 bases separating them. The CDR3 is 14 residues long.

The CDR3 sequence: CASRLTGAGYTF. The CDR3 DNA follows: TGTGCCAGCAGGTTGACAGGGGCTGGCTACACCTTC. The V gene is TRBV2, the J gene TRBJ1-2, with TRBD1 identical over 8 bases. Trimming at V came to 6 bases and at J to 7 bases, leaving 4 bases not matched to a gene. The germline V gene has CDR1 SNHLY and CDR2 FYNNEI. The CDR3 is 12 amino acids.

In its sample, this clonotype was seen many times. The chain couples TRBV28 to TRBJ2-3, with a possible D match to TRBD2 (5 bases). Germline V CDR1 and CDR2: MDHEN, SYDVKM. CDR3 length: 14 residues. The ends were cut back, 6 bases at V and 3 bases at J, with 13 bases in the middle. The CDR3 DNA reads as TGTGCCAGCAGCCAAGGACGGACTACAGATACGCAGTATTTT. It specifies CASSQGRTTDTQYF.